This T cell receptor delta chain was recovered during a study of Vδ1+ human thymocytes. RNA was extracted from the cells and then reverse transcribed. Multiplex PCR used pooled V-gene forward primers and a constant-region reverse primer to amplify CDR3s. TCRdb re-called the multiplex PCR reads with CATT. In the table there are 23,000 or so delta-chain clones, 7.4% of which are singletons. Germline V gene sequence: CDR1 TSWWSYY, CDR2 QGS. The V end lost 6 bases, the J end lost 0 bases, and 29 bases lay between the germline ends. The CDR3 contains 20 residues. As to this clone: Its antigen is undetermined.

Alphabeta T cells were depleted, then CD3+ Vdelta1+ Vdelta2- thymocytes were FACS-sorted. General study results and limits: Thymic TRG and TRD repertoires appeared highly polyclonal, with Gaussian CDR3 length distributions.

Sequencing input: Vdelta1+ gamma-delta thymocytes from the thymus. This sample's subset: FACS-sorted CD3+ TCRalphabeta- TCRVdelta1+ TCRVdelta2- thymocytes. This sequence joins TRDV1 and TRDJ1, with a tentative D call TRDD2 (6 bases). This receptor was identified in a girl under three years old who had congenital heart surgery. CDR3: CALGPPGRSYERGYTDKLIF. In DNA, the CDR3 is TGTGCTCTTGGCCCACCCGGTCGGTCCTACGAGAGGGGCTACACCGATAAACTCATCTTT.